The 25 T cell receptor beta chains below come from one sample, sequenced in a study of blood T cell repertoires in COVID-19. Produced via immunoSEQ multiplex PCR; TCRdb's table is partial and in-frame only. The data show 350,000 to 450,000 clones, 75% to 90% seen once. Sequenced sample: PBMCs or T cells enriched from blood (not recorded which). All receptors derive from a man aged 25 to 40 who had recovered from COVID-19.

The J gene is TRBJ2-1, the V gene TRBV11-2, with D perhaps TRBD2 (7 bases). The CDR3 is 14 amino acids. The V gene's germline CDR1 is SGHAT and CDR2 FQNNGV. Trimming stripped 0 bases from V and 7 bases from J, with 10 bases between. CDR3 in amino acids: CASSLEEGGNEQFF. As DNA, the CDR3 is TGTGCCAGCAGCTTAGAAGAGGGGGGGAATGAGCAGTTCTTC. Filled out from reference TRBV11-2 and TRBJ2-1, the complete variable domain reads EAGVAQSPRYKIIEKRQSVAFWCNPISGHATLYWYQQILGQGPKLLIQFQNNGVVDDSQLPKDRFSAERLKGVDSTLKIQPAKLEDSAVYLCASSLEEGGNEQFFGPGTRLTVL.

The chain's CDR3 is CASSFAGDLAGAFF. The CDR3 DNA follows: TGTGCCAGCAGCTTTGCGGGAGACCTAGCTGGAGCTTTCTTT. The chain combines TRBV7-8 with TRBJ1-1; D unresolved. V was trimmed by 3 bases and J by 10 bases, leaving 18 bases between them. Germline V gene lookup returns CDR1 SGHVS and CDR2 FQNEAQ. This CDR3 has 14 amino acids.

This chain joins TRBV2 and TRBJ1-2; 9 bases align to TRBD1. Germline V gene lookup returns CDR1 SNHLY and CDR2 FYNNEI. CDR3 size: 15 residues. Losses at the gene ends were 6 bases for V and 4 bases for J; bases not matched to a gene: 9. The DNA of the CDR3 is TGTGCCAGCAGCAACCAGGGACAGGGTGCCTATGGCTACACCTTC. It translates to CASSNQGQGAYGYTF.

J is TRBJ1-2 and V is TRBV5-5; D is undetermined. From germline, CDR1 is SGHKS and CDR2 YYEKEE (reference sequence). Trimming took 2 bases from V and 0 from J, leaving 11 bases between them. The CDR3 spans 15 residues. The CDR3 nucleotides are TGTGCCAGCAGCTTAGAGGGCAGTACTAACTATGGCTACACCTTC. It codes for CASSLEGSTNYGYTF.

This sequence joins TRBV5-1 and TRBJ2-3, with unresolved D. Germline CDR1 and CDR2: SGHRS and YFSETQ. This CDR3 has 15 residues. Trimming took off 2 bases at V and 0 bases at J, with 10 bases between the two ends. The CDR3 sequence: CASSLERPSTDTQYF. CDR3 bases: TGCGCCAGCAGCTTAGAGAGGCCTAGCACAGATACGCAGTATTTT. The variable domain in full, with the rest retrieved from reference TRBV5-1 and TRBJ2-3, is KAGVTQTPRYLIKTRGQQVTLSCSPISGHRSVSWYQQTPGQGLQFLFEYFSETQRNKGNFPGRFSGRQFSNSRSEMNVSTLELGDSALYLCASSLERPSTDTQYFGPGTRLTVL.

The V call is TRBV28, the J call TRBJ2-3, with TRBD2 as a possible D gene (6 bases). V shed 8 bases and J shed 0 bases, with 15 bases lying between them. CDR1 and CDR2 from the germline V gene are MDHEN and SYDVKM. The CDR3 spans 15 residues. The chain's CDR3 is CASGLSGLSTDTQYF. DNA for the CDR3: TGTGCCAGCGGCCTGAGCGGGCTCAGCACAGATACGCAGTATTTT.

This chain uses TRBV5-4 with TRBJ2-2, with no clear D. The CDR3 covers 12 residues. V was trimmed by 0 bases and J by 7 bases, leaving 4 bases between them. Germline V gene sequence: CDR1 SGHNT, CDR2 YYREEE (reference sequence). In DNA form, the CDR3 reads TGTGCCAGCAGCTTGGATCTCGGGGAGCTGTTTTTT. Amino acids: CASSLDLGELFF.

Of note for this clone: Different DNA sequences within this sample yield the same CDR3. V gene TRBV18 combines with J gene TRBJ1-1; no reliable D call. CDR1 is KGHSH, CDR2 LQKENI, per germline. This CDR3 contains 14 residues. V was trimmed by 1 base and J by 0 bases, leaving 6 bases between them. For the CDR3, the DNA is TGTGCCAGCTCACCACGGGCTATGAACACTGAAGCTTTCTTT. It is translated as CASSPRAMNTEAFF.

The rearrangement uses TRBV7-6 and TRBJ2-3, with 11 bases fitting TRBD1. This CDR3 comprises 15 residues. CDR1 is SGHVS and CDR2 is FNYEAQ in the germline V gene. V lost 5 bases and J lost 7; bases outside the gene matches: 8. The CDR3 sequence: CASSHVRDRGNTQYF. In nucleotides, the CDR3 is TGTGCCAGCAGCCACGTCCGGGACAGGGGGAATACGCAGTATTTT.

This chain uses TRBV6-5 with TRBJ2-2; D possibly corresponds to TRBD2 (7 bases). CDR1 is MNHEY, CDR2 SVGAGI, per germline. V was clipped by 7 bases and J by 3 bases, with 15 bases between them. The CDR3 consists of 15 residues. Here the CDR3 reads CASKTGGGDTGELFF. CDR3 DNA sequence: TGTGCCAGCAAAACAGGCGGGGGCGACACCGGGGAGCTGTTTTTT.

The gene calls are TRBV7-9 and TRBJ1-2; D possibly corresponds to TRBD1 (6 bases). The germline V and J ends were trimmed by 0 bases and 8 bases, with 10 bases remaining between them. CDR3 length: 13 residues. In germline, CDR1 is SEHNR, CDR2 FQNEAQ (reference sequence). CDR3 protein: CASSLARGTGYTF. The DNA of the CDR3 is TGTGCCAGCAGCTTAGCCAGGGGTACAGGCTACACCTTC.

This chain joins TRBV7-2 and TRBJ1-5, with D possibly TRBD1 on 5 matching bases. The V gene's germline CDR1 is SGHTA and CDR2 FQGNSA. Deletions cut 2 bases from V and 3 bases from J, with 11 bases between. The CDR3 totals 15 residues. In nucleotides, the CDR3 is TGTGCCAGCAGCTTATATCAGGGTTCCAATCAGCCCCAGCATTTT. It is translated as CASSLYQGSNQPQHF.

V usage is TRBV10-3 and J usage is TRBJ1-2, with D tentatively TRBD1 (5 bases). This CDR3 region has 14 residues. CDR1 ENHRY and CDR2 SYGVKD come from the germline V gene. The V end was cut by 10 bases, the J end by 8 bases, with 23 bases between. Here the CDR3 reads CATNTLRGGEGYTF. CDR3 coding DNA: TGTGCCACCAATACCCTCCGGGGAGGGGAAGGCTACACCTTC.

Here the CDR3 reads CASSQPGTGLPDTQYF. In nucleotides, the CDR3 is TGTGCCAGCAGCCAACCCGGGACAGGCTTGCCGGATACGCAGTATTTT. This chain connects TRBV14 to TRBJ2-3, with TRBD1 matching over 8 bases. Germline CDR1 reads SGHDN; CDR2 reads FVKESK. V was pared by 2 bases and J by 6 bases, with 10 bases of the junction left unmatched. The CDR3 extends over 16 amino acids.

The chain uses TRBV28 and TRBJ1-6, with 8 positions matching TRBD1. Per the germline V gene, CDR1 is MDHEN and CDR2 is SYDVKM. Trimming removed 3 bases from V and 7 bases from J; junction bases left unmatched: 5. This CDR3 contains 15 residues. The CDR3 DNA follows: TGTGCCAGCAGTTTGGGAGACAGGGGAAATTCACCCCTCCACTTT. Translated, it gives CASSLGDRGNSPLHF.

CDR3 sequence (DNA): TGTGCCAGCAGCCAAGAAGCGGGAGGGCCCTTGAATGAGCAGTTCTTC. Translation gives CASSQEAGGPLNEQFF. The chain carries TRBV4-2 and TRBJ2-1; 10 bases are shared with TRBD2. V shed 0 bases, J shed 7 bases, and the junction held 6 bases outside the gene matches. CDR3 size: 16 residues. Per germline, CDR1 LGHNA and CDR2 YNFKEQ.

This clone showed up just once. The rearrangement uses TRBV27 and TRBJ2-7; D unclear. Looked up from germline, CDR1 is MNHEY and CDR2 is SMNVEV (reference sequence). The CDR3 length is 14 residues. V gave up 0 bases and J gave up 2 bases, with 8 bases separating them. In nucleotides, the CDR3 is TGTGCCAGCAGTTTATCGAGAGGAACCTACGAGCAGTACTTC. This gives the protein CASSLSRGTYEQYF.

The genes are TRBV5-1 and TRBJ2-1; 7 bases map to TRBD2. V lost 6 bases, J lost 7 bases, and 10 bases stayed unmatched. Per the germline V gene, CDR1 is SGHRS and CDR2 is YFSETQ. This CDR3 spans 14 amino acids. The CDR3: CASNDAGAGNEQFF. In nucleotides, the CDR3 is TGCGCCAGCAACGATGCGGGAGCTGGGAATGAGCAGTTCTTC.

This chain links TRBV18 with TRBJ2-7; 9 nucleotides agree with TRBD1. The CDR3 length is 14 residues. Germline V gene data show CDR1 as KGHSH and CDR2 as LQKENI. V dropped 6 bases and J dropped 5; count of bases not matched to a gene: 8. The CDR3 loop is CASSPGTGTNEQYF. Written as DNA, the CDR3 is TGTGCCAGCTCGCCCGGGACAGGGACGAACGAGCAGTACTTC. Full variable domain (remainder filled in from reference TRBV18 and TRBJ2-7): NAGVMQNPRHLVRRRGQEARLRCSPMKGHSHVYWYRQLPEEGLKFMVYLQKENIIDESGMPKERFSAEFPKEGPSILRIQQVVRGDSAAYFCASSPGTGTNEQYFGPGTRLTVT.

This rearrangement joins TRBV11-2 to TRBJ1-2; TRBD1 is a possible D gene (5 bases). Germline V gives CDR1 SGHAT, CDR2 FQNNGV. V was pared by 2 bases and J by 8 bases, with 18 bases between. This CDR3 region has 15 residues. CDR3 in DNA: TGTGCCAGCAGCTTAACCCCTTTGCAGGGCAGCGGCTACACCTTC. This gives the protein CASSLTPLQGSGYTF.

V and J are TRBV7-6 and TRBJ2-2; 9 nucleotides align to TRBD1. Germline loops: CDR1 SGHVS, CDR2 FNYEAQ. V shed 3 bases, J shed 0 bases, and the junction held 2 bases outside the gene matches. This CDR3 comprises 16 residues. The DNA of the CDR3 is TGTGCCAGCAGCTTTACAGGGGGCGCGAACACCGGGGAGCTGTTTTTT. It translates to CASSFTGGANTGELFF.

The chain couples TRBV11-2 to TRBJ2-7; 14 bases are shared with TRBD2. Germline CDR1 reads SGHAT; CDR2 reads FQNNGV. V lost 4 bases to trimming and J lost 6 bases; unmatched junction nucleotides: 5. The CDR3 runs 15 residues. The CDR3 sequence: CASSSGTSGRFEQYF. The DNA of the CDR3 is TGTGCCAGCAGCTCCGGGACTAGCGGGAGATTCGAGCAGTACTTC.

The chain couples TRBV4-2 to TRBJ2-3, with TRBD2 matching over 10 bases. There are 16 residues in the CDR3. V shed 4 bases and J 4 bases; nucleotides not matched to a gene: 8. Germline values: CDR1 LGHNA, CDR2 YNFKEQ. CDR3 in DNA: TGTGCCAGCAGCCGCACAGCGGGAGGGGGCCCAGATACGCAGTATTTT. Its translation: CASSRTAGGGPDTQYF.

V and J are TRBV28 and TRBJ2-5; 7 bases line up with TRBD1. This CDR3 comprises 18 residues. CDR1 MDHEN and CDR2 SYDVKM come from the germline V gene. J gave up 1 base and V 4 bases, and 15 bases lay outside the gene matches. This CDR3 is CASSSGTALFSGQETQYF. CDR3 DNA: TGTGCCAGCAGTTCCGGGACAGCTCTCTTTTCGGGCCAAGAGACCCAGTACTTC.

The V gene is TRBV18, the J gene TRBJ2-3; D unclear. This CDR3 spans 13 amino acids. The germline V gene encodes CDR1 KGHSH and CDR2 LQKENI. Trimming shortened V by 3 bases and J by 4 bases, and 8 bases separated the two germline ends. This chain's CDR3 is CASSPEQPDTQYF. CDR3 DNA sequence: TGTGCCAGCTCACCGGAACAGCCAGATACGCAGTATTTT.